These 17 T cell receptor gamma chains were sequenced from one sample in a study of Vδ1+ human thymocytes (dated by TCRdb to between 2017 and 2018). No antigen has been identified for these receptors. Instrument used: Illumina MiSeq. RNA was extracted with the RNeasy mini kit and reverse transcribed using Superscript III. CDR3 amplicons were generated by multiplex PCR with pooled V-gene forward primers and a constant-region reverse primer carrying Illumina adaptor overhangs. TCRdb reanalyzed the public reads with the CATT caller, and identical DNA sequences were merged afterwards. The sample table lists about 22,000 gamma-chain clones, roughly 15% of them with a count of one. Under 2.5% of the sample is taken by the ten largest. Here is what the overall study found, with its caveats: The thymic TRG and TRD repertoires appeared highly polyclonal, with Gaussian CDR3 length distributions, in contrast to the oligoclonal repertoires of peripheral blood.

Specimen: Vdelta1+ gamma-delta thymocytes from the thymus. The cell subset or site label corresponds to: FACS-sorted CD3+ TCRalphabeta- TCRVdelta1+ TCRVdelta2- thymocytes. The receptors here all came from a child younger than two who had congenital heart surgery.

To note about this clone: Compared with germline, one end of the junction differs, possibly owing to a read error. The same CDR3 arises from other DNA sequences in this sample as well. The V call is TRGV9, the J call TRGJ1 or TRGJ2. CDR3 length: 13 amino acids. Germline loops: CDR1 GITISATS, CDR2 ISYDGTV (reference sequence). The CDR3 DNA reads as TGCGCCTTGTGGGAGGTGTATTACTATAAGAAACTCTTT. Protein: CALWEVYYYKKLF.

This chain joins TRGV3 and TRGJP2. Germline CDR1 is VTNTFY and CDR2 is YDVSTARD (reference sequence). The CDR3 runs 16 residues. J gave up 5 bases and V 0 bases, and 9 bases lay outside the gene matches. CDR3 nucleotides: TGTGCCACCTGGGACAGGCAGGTTGGGAGTGATTGGATCAAGACGTTT. Residues: CATWDRQVGSDWIKTF.

The chain has TRGV8 and TRGJ1 or TRGJ2. Germline CDR1 reads VENAVY; CDR2 reads YDSYNSRV. CDR3 length: 10 residues. V gave up 1 base and J gave up 10 bases; unmatched junction bases: 1. CDR3 in amino acids: CATWDRKKLF. CDR3 bases: TGTGCCACCTGGGATAGAAAGAAACTCTTT.

This clone was picked up a small number of times. A read error may produce the germline difference seen at one junction end. V usage is TRGV9 and J usage is TRGJP2. CDR3 length: 16 residues. CDR1 GITISATS and CDR2 ISYDGTV come from the germline V gene (reference sequence). The CDR3 loop reads CALWEVKYSSDWIRTF. CDR3 sequence (DNA): TGTGCCTTGTGGGAGGTCAAATATAGTAGTGATTGGATCAGGACGTTT.

This clone appeared a few times. The rearrangement uses TRGV8 and TRGJ1 or TRGJ2. Germline V CDR1 and CDR2: VENAVY, YDSYNSRV. The V segment lost 3 bases and the J segment 0 bases; nucleotides outside the gene matches: 5. CDR3 length equals 14 residues. This CDR3 is CATWDLVNYYKKLF. The CDR3 bases are TGTGCCACCTGGGATTTGGTGAATTATTATAAGAAACTCTTT.

Comment on this clone: One end of the junction is discordant with germline, which a read error may explain. Distinct nucleotide sequences in the sample also encode this CDR3. The chain uses TRGV4 and TRGJ1 or TRGJ2. The CDR3 consists of 14 residues. Germline V gene data show CDR1 as EGSTGY and CDR2 as YDSYTSSV. The CDR3 sequence is CATWNGPYYYKKLF. In DNA form, the CDR3 reads TGTGCCACCTGGAATGGGCCCTATTATTATAAGAAACTCTTT.

This clone qualifies as medium-sized. The same CDR3 arises from other DNA sequences in this sample as well. This chain joins TRGV9 and TRGJP. Germline assignment: CDR1 GITISATS and CDR2 ISYDGTV (reference sequence). This CDR3 is 15 amino acids long. J gave up 4 bases and V 4 bases, and 1 base lay outside the gene matches. CDR3 nucleotide sequence: TGTGCCTTGTGGGAACAAGAGTTGGGCAAAAAAATCAAGGTATTT. It encodes CALWEQELGKKIKVF.

This clone was observed once. The gene calls are TRGV3 and TRGJ1 or TRGJ2. Germline CDR1 VTNTFY, CDR2 YDVSTARD (reference sequence). This CDR3 is 16 amino acids long. V was pared by 5 bases and J by 0 bases, with 13 bases of the junction left unmatched. The CDR3 nucleotides are TGTGCCACCTGGGGCCCCGGGGGGACGAATTATTATAAGAAACTCTTT. Translating it yields CATWGPGGTNYYKKLF.

Details on this clone: The sample has other DNA sequences that encode this CDR3 too. The V gene is TRGV5, the J gene TRGJP2. CDR3 length: 14 residues. V shed 2 bases and J 2 bases; nucleotides not matched to a gene: 2. Germline loops: CDR1 VINAFY, CDR2 YDVSNSKD. The CDR3 DNA is TGTGCCACCTGGGACATCAGTAGTGATTGGATCAAGACGTTT. This gives the protein CATWDISSDWIKTF.

As to this clone: One end of the junction fails to match germline, which may point to a read error. The chain links TRGV4 to TRGJ1 or TRGJ2. Germline V lookup: CDR1 EGSTGY, CDR2 YDSYTSSV. The CDR3 totals 13 residues. CDR3 amino acids: CATWNGPVYKKLF. CDR3 DNA sequence: TGTGCCACCTGGAATGGGCCTGTTTATAAGAAACTCTTT.

The sample holds a few counts of this clone. At one boundary the junction diverges from the germline segment, which might be a read error. The rearrangement links TRGV4 to TRGJP2. The germline V gene encodes CDR1 EGSTGY and CDR2 YDSYTSSV. The CDR3 totals 13 residues. Here the CDR3 DNA reads TGTGCCACCTGGAATGGGCCTGGTTGGATCAAGACGTTT. It is translated as CATWNGPGWIKTF.

The chain joins TRGV3 to TRGJ1 or TRGJ2. CDR1 is VTNTFY and CDR2 is YDVSTARD in the germline V gene (reference sequence). This CDR3 has 16 amino acids. The V segment lost 0 bases and the J segment 10 bases; nucleotides outside the gene matches: 18. As DNA, the CDR3 is TGTGCCACCTGGGACAGGCACAGGGTAACGGTCCGGAAGAAACTCTTT. Amino acid sequence: CATWDRHRVTVRKKLF.

In its sample, this clone was seen a few times. The chain carries TRGV8 and TRGJ1 or TRGJ2. The CDR3 is made up of 12 amino acids. Unmatched junction bases numbered 4, after V lost 4 bases and J lost 4 bases. In germline, CDR1 is VENAVY, CDR2 YDSYNSRV. This CDR3 reads CATWEAYYKKLF. As DNA, the CDR3 is TGTGCCACCTGGGAAGCATATTATAAGAAACTCTTT.

The chain couples TRGV5 to TRGJ1 or TRGJ2. Germline CDR1 is VINAFY and CDR2 is YDVSNSKD. The CDR3 consists of 16 residues. V lost 2 bases and J lost 1; bases outside the gene matches: 11. CDR3 DNA sequence: TGTGCCACCTGGGACAAGCCCCCCCTAAATTATTATAAGAAACTCTTT. Translation: CATWDKPPLNYYKKLF.

By share, this clone ranks as medium-sized. Sequence at one end of the junction differs from germline and may be a read error. The gene calls are TRGV4 and TRGJ1 or TRGJ2. CDR3 length: 11 residues. Germline CDR1 and CDR2: EGSTGY and YDSYTSSV. DNA for the CDR3: TGTGCCACCTGGAATGGGCTTCACCAACTCTTT. Protein: CATWNGLHQLF.

This clone was detected only a few times. V is TRGV4 and J is TRGJ1 or TRGJ2. The CDR3 consists of 11 residues. The J segment lost 10 bases and the V segment lost 3 bases, leaving 6 bases of the junction unmatched. Germline values: CDR1 EGSTGY, CDR2 YDSYTSSV. CDR3 region: CATWDRSKKLF. CDR3 DNA: TGTGCCACCTGGGATCGATCAAAGAAACTCTTT.

This clone showed up just a few times. V gene TRGV5 combines with J gene TRGJ1 or TRGJ2. Germline V gene lookup returns CDR1 VINAFY and CDR2 YDVSNSKD. The junction had 4 bases not matched to a gene; V was cut back by 0 bases and J by 8 bases. The CDR3 runs 12 residues. CDR3 nucleotides: TGTGCCACCTGGGACAGGCAGGATAAGAAACTCTTT. Translation gives CATWDRQDKKLF.